These T cell receptor beta chains were read from a single sample in a study of identical twins. TCRdb re-analysed the 5' RACE reads in MiXCR, keeping a single row per CDR3 protein. This table holds nearly 900,000 distinct CDR3 sequences, about 12% found once. The sample was also reused in another study, on yellow fever vaccine responses in identical twins.

Sequencing was performed on PBMCs. The origin of the receptors is a woman between 18 and 29 years old in good health. Each CDR3 is given with its conserved first and last residue. A D gene is named only where the DNA matches it firmly. A row's size may be missing; if present it is once, few, many or a size class.

v_gene	d_gene	j_gene	abundance	CDR3aa	CDR3nt
TRBV12-3/TRBV12-4	TRBD2	TRBJ2-7	few	CASRPGAGGLHEQYF	TGTGCCAGCAGGCCAGGAGCGGGAGGGCTGCACGAGCAGTACTTC
TRBV15	.	TRBJ1-2	many	CATSRGLGSYGYTF	TGTGCCACCAGCAGAGGGTTAGGGTCCTATGGCTACACCTTC
TRBV7-9	TRBD2	TRBJ2-3	few	CASSVPAGDTDTQYF	TGTGCCAGCTCAGTCCCTGCGGGGGATACAGATACGCAGTATTTT
TRBV7-9	.	TRBJ1-2	many	CASSLTEDGYTF	TGTGCCAGCAGCCTTACTGAGGATGGCTACACCTTC
TRBV15	TRBD2	TRBJ2-1	.	CATSREGLAGDNEQFF	TGTGCCACCAGCAGAGAGGGACTAGCGGGGGACAATGAGCAGTTCTTC
TRBV25-1	TRBD2	TRBJ2-1	many	CASTPLGSGGYNEQFF	TGTGCCAGCACCCCTTTGGGAAGCGGGGGCTACAATGAGCAGTTCTTC
TRBV24-1	.	TRBJ2-3	few	CATSGGWSDTQYF	TGTGCCACCAGTGGCGGCTGGTCGGATACGCAGTATTTT
TRBV6-5	.	TRBJ2-2	.	CASSYGGLYTGELFF	TGTGCCAGCAGTTACGGGGGACTCTACACCGGGGAGCTGTTTTTT
TRBV12-3/TRBV12-4	TRBD1	TRBJ2-3	many	CASRPDRDQQYF	TGTGCCAGCAGGCCTGACAGGGACCAGCAGTATTTT
TRBV4-2	.	TRBJ2-4	.	CASSQADPPGIQYF	TGTGCCAGCAGCCAAGCAGATCCTCCGGGGATTCAGTACTTC
TRBV4-1	TRBD1	TRBJ2-4	.	CASSQLTDRGPVKNIQYF	TGCGCCAGCAGCCAGCTTACCGACAGGGGGCCAGTCAAAAACATTCAGTACTTC
TRBV25-1	TRBD1	TRBJ2-2	.	CASSATGGPGELFF	TGTGCCAGCAGTGCCACAGGGGGCCCCGGGGAGCTGTTTTTT